This passage covers 28 T cell receptor beta chains from one sample sequenced in a study of blood T cell repertoires in COVID-19. The data were produced by immunoSEQ multiplex PCR, yet TCRdb's version contains in-frame clones alone and is incomplete. The table lists about 77,000 clones, 90% of them singletons, with about 16% in the top ten. Sequenced material: peripheral blood. Source of these receptors: a woman aged 80 or older with active or convalescent COVID-19.

The chain recombines TRBV24-1 with TRBJ1-5; TRBD1 aligns across 10 bases. The CDR3 sequence is 16 residues long. CDR1 and CDR2 (germline): KGHDR, SFDVKD. Trimming removed 5 bases from V and 3 bases from J; junction bases left unmatched: 6. This CDR3 is CATSALGQGPNQPQHF. The CDR3 nucleotides read TGTGCCACCAGTGCCCTGGGACAGGGGCCCAATCAGCCCCAGCATTTT.

V is TRBV6-5 and J is TRBJ1-2; 9 bases fit TRBD1. Germline lookup yields CDR1 MNHEY and CDR2 SVGAGI. The length of the CDR3 is 14 residues. The V segment lost 2 bases and the J segment 5 bases; nucleotides outside the gene matches: 3. The CDR3 loop is CASSYAGTGYGYTF. DNA of the CDR3: TGTGCCAGCAGTTACGCCGGGACAGGGTATGGCTACACCTTC.

This clone was picked up a small number of times. V is TRBV25-1 and J is TRBJ2-5, with TRBD2 matching 8 bases. The CDR3 has 16 amino acids. CDR1 and CDR2 from the germline V gene are MGHDK and SYGVNS. With V trimmed by 6 bases and J by 5 bases, 14 bases remained unmatched. Here the CDR3 reads CASSPGKRGFQETQYF. CDR3 in DNA: TGTGCCAGCAGCCCTGGGAAGCGGGGGTTTCAGGAGACCCAGTACTTC. Variable domain in full (rest from reference TRBV25-1 and TRBJ2-5): EADIYQTPRYLVIGTGKKITLECSQTMGHDKMYWYQQDPGMELHLIHYSYGVNSTEKGDLSSESTVSRIRTEHFPLTLESARPSHTSQYLCASSPGKRGFQETQYFGPGTRLLVL.

V gene TRBV19 combines with J gene TRBJ2-7; D is uncertain. The V end lost 3 bases, the J end lost 2 bases, and 8 bases lay between the germline ends. The CDR3 extends over 13 amino acids. Germline CDR1 and CDR2: LNHDA and SQIVND (reference sequence). In nucleotides, the CDR3 is TGTGCCAGTAGTATCGAGGTAACCTACGAGCAGTACTTC. It translates to CASSIEVTYEQYF.

The V gene is TRBV10-3, the J gene TRBJ1-1, with D tentatively TRBD1 (5 bases). The germline gives CDR1 ENHRY, CDR2 SYGVKD. The CDR3 contains 13 residues. With 6 bases removed from V and 2 bases from J, the gap between germline ends came to 10 bases. CDR3 loop: CAIRQDTNTEAFF. In nucleotides, the CDR3 is TGTGCCATCAGGCAGGACACTAACACTGAAGCTTTCTTT.

The V and J genes are TRBV9 and TRBJ1-1, with no clear D. The CDR3 has 12 residues. V lost 7 bases, J lost 6 bases, and 13 bases lay in between. Germline CDR1 SGDLS, CDR2 YYNGEE. CDR3 region: CASEGGGPEAFF. The DNA of the CDR3 is TGTGCCAGCGAGGGAGGAGGCCCTGAAGCTTTCTTT.

V usage is TRBV30 and J usage is TRBJ1-2, with 10 bases aligning to TRBD1. Losses at the gene ends were 3 bases for V and 4 bases for J; bases not matched to a gene: 17. In germline, CDR1 is GTSNPN, CDR2 SVGIG (reference sequence). This CDR3 is 18 amino acids long. The CDR3 DNA is TGTGCCTGGAGACCAACCGGGACAGGGGTGGAAACTCGCTATGGCTACACCTTC. Amino acids: CAWRPTGTGVETRYGYTF.

V and J are TRBV6-4 and TRBJ2-1; TRBD1 is a possible D gene (5 bases). Germline assignment: CDR1 MRHNA and CDR2 SNTAGT. The CDR3 runs 13 residues. Trimming pared 2 bases from V and 8 bases from J, leaving 10 bases between. The CDR3 is CASSDGAWDEQFF. The CDR3 DNA follows: TGTGCCAGCAGTGACGGGGCCTGGGATGAGCAGTTCTTC.

This clone was recorded a few times. V gene TRBV29-1 combines with J gene TRBJ1-2, with a possible D match to TRBD1 (5 bases). The germline V gene has CDR1 SQVTM and CDR2 ANQGSEA. Trimming removed 6 bases at V and 2 bases at J, with 16 bases between. The CDR3 consists of 14 residues. The CDR3 protein is CSVGPKGPNYGYTF. The DNA for the CDR3 is TGCAGCGTGGGCCCGAAGGGGCCCAACTATGGCTACACCTTC.

V gene TRBV7-9 combines with J gene TRBJ2-3; TRBD1 aligns across 9 bases. Unmatched junction bases numbered 3, after V lost 4 bases and J lost 1 base. Germline V gene lookup returns CDR1 SEHNR and CDR2 FQNEAQ (reference sequence). The CDR3 extends over 15 amino acids. CDR3 loop: CASSWDREGTDTQYF. CDR3 nucleotides: TGTGCCAGCAGCTGGGACAGGGAAGGCACAGATACGCAGTATTTT.

This rearrangement joins TRBV5-5 to TRBJ1-3; D call uncertain. V lost 4 bases to trimming and J lost 1 base, with 9 bases between them. The CDR3 loop spans 14 amino acids. Germline V lookup: CDR1 SGHKS, CDR2 YYEKEE (reference sequence). The CDR3 is CASSPSNSGNTIYF. For the CDR3, the DNA is TGTGCCAGCAGCCCCTCTAATTCTGGAAACACCATATATTTT. Looking up the rest from reference TRBV5-5 and TRBJ1-3 gives the full variable domain: DAGVTQSPTHLIKTRGQQVTLRCSPISGHKSVSWYQQVLGQGPQFIFQYYEKEERGRGNFPDRFSARQFPNYSSELNVNALLLGDSALYLCASSPSNSGNTIYFGEGSWLTVV.

A few counts support this clone. This chain joins TRBV5-6 and TRBJ1-2, with 9 bases that match TRBD1. The V gene's germline CDR1 is SGHDT and CDR2 YYEEEE. V lost 2 bases, J lost 2 bases, and 10 bases stayed unmatched. This CDR3 has 17 residues. The CDR3 nucleotides read TGTGCCAGCAGCTTAATAAGCAGACAGGGGGTAAACTATGGCTACACCTTC. Translated, it gives CASSLISRQGVNYGYTF.

This chain uses TRBV5-1 with TRBJ1-4; TRBD1 is a possible D gene (5 bases). Per germline, CDR1 SGHRS and CDR2 YFSETQ. This CDR3 spans 13 amino acids. V lost 6 bases to trimming and J lost 8 bases, with 14 bases between them. In nucleotides, the CDR3 is TGCGCCAGCAAGGGATCGGGGGAAGAAAAACTGTTTTTT. Translating it yields CASKGSGEEKLFF.

The genes are TRBV6-2 or TRBV6-3 and TRBJ1-1, with D unclear. The germline V and J ends were trimmed by 2 bases and 8 bases, with 6 bases remaining between them. This CDR3 comprises 11 residues. The V gene's germline CDR1 is MNHEY and CDR2 SVGEGT. CDR3 nucleotide sequence: TGTGCCAGCAGTTACGGCAAGGAAGCTTTCTTT. It specifies CASSYGKEAFF.

The rearrangement joins TRBV6-5 to TRBJ1-2; 8 bases are a match to TRBD1. The CDR3 spans 14 residues. The germline CDR1 and CDR2 sequences are MNHEY and SVGAGI. V was clipped by 2 bases and J by 4 bases; unmatched bases: 3. DNA of the CDR3: TGTGCCAGCAGTTACGGGGACAGGCCCTATGGCTACACCTTC. This encodes CASSYGDRPYGYTF.

The V and J genes are TRBV6-1 and TRBJ1-3; D is ambiguous. The CDR3 totals 16 residues. Deletions cut 1 base from V and 0 bases from J, with 10 bases between. Germline CDR1 and CDR2: MNHNS and SASEGT. CDR3 in amino acids: CASSEVLGSSGNTIYF. The CDR3 nucleotides read TGTGCCAGCAGTGAAGTTCTAGGGAGCTCTGGAAACACCATATATTTT.

This chain uses TRBV28 with TRBJ2-3, with TRBD1 identical over 7 bases. This CDR3 comprises 15 residues. The germline V gene encodes CDR1 MDHEN and CDR2 SYDVKM. V was pared by 4 bases and J by 1 base, with 5 bases of the junction left unmatched. CDR3 nucleotide sequence: TGTGCCAGCAGTTACAACAGGGGACGCACAGATACGCAGTATTTT. Translating gives CASSYNRGRTDTQYF.

The rearrangement joins TRBV11-1 to TRBJ1-2; D possibly corresponds to TRBD1 (6 bases). Germline V lookup: CDR1 SGHAT, CDR2 FQDESV (reference sequence). Between the trimmed V and J ends, which lost 5 bases and 1 base, there was a span of 8 bases. This CDR3 contains 13 residues. The CDR3 DNA sequence: TGTGCCAGCAGCCGGACAGATAACTATGGCTACACCTTC. It translates to CASSRTDNYGYTF.

The chain joins TRBV29-1 to TRBJ2-5; D is possibly TRBD1 (6 bases). Germline CDR1 is SQVTM and CDR2 is ANQGSEA. The V and J ends lost 7 bases and 1 base respectively, with 13 bases between them. The CDR3 consists of 13 residues. The CDR3 loop reads CSGRRGSQETQYF. The CDR3 coding sequence is TGCAGCGGTCGCAGGGGAAGCCAAGAGACCCAGTACTTC.

CDR3 protein: CATTDGSSPMGQGFGRNGYTF. CDR3 in DNA: TGTGCCACCACAGATGGTTCCTCCCCGATGGGACAGGGGTTTGGGCGGAATGGCTACACCTTC. V usage is TRBV15 and J usage is TRBJ1-2, with 10 bases fitting TRBD1. From germline, CDR1 is LNHNV and CDR2 YYDKDF (reference sequence). The CDR3 is made up of 21 amino acids. Losses at the gene ends were 7 bases for V and 6 bases for J; bases not matched to a gene: 29.

The chain combines TRBV30 with TRBJ1-6; the D gene is possibly TRBD1 (5 bases). With 4 bases removed from V and 5 bases from J, the gap between germline ends came to 9 bases. The CDR3 spans 13 residues. Germline V gene lookup returns CDR1 GTSNPN and CDR2 SVGIG (reference sequence). This CDR3 reads CAWTDSHNSPLHF. The CDR3 region has the DNA TGTGCCTGGACTGACAGCCATAATTCACCCCTCCACTTT.

This clone was seen once. This sequence joins TRBV25-1 and TRBJ1-1; unclear D gene. Germline values: CDR1 MGHDK, CDR2 SYGVNS. V was clipped by 4 bases and J by 1 base, with 16 bases between them. This CDR3 has 16 amino acids. CDR3 nucleotide sequence: TGTGCCAGCAGTGGCTCCGGATGGCGGGCGAACACTGAAGCTTTCTTT. This gives the protein CASSGSGWRANTEAFF.

The chain uses TRBV7-9 and TRBJ1-2, with TRBD1 as a possible D gene (5 bases). This CDR3 contains 15 residues. V lost 5 bases and J lost 4, with 17 bases in between. From germline, CDR1 is SEHNR and CDR2 FQNEAQ (reference sequence). CDR3 residues: CASSGPGWRGYGYTF. CDR3 bases: TGTGCCAGCAGCGGTCCGGGTTGGAGGGGCTATGGCTACACCTTC. The full variable domain, completed using reference TRBV7-9 and TRBJ1-2, is DTGVSQNPRHKITKRGQNVTFRCDPISEHNRLYWYRQTLGQGPEFLTYFQNEAQLEKSRLLSDRFSAERPKGSFSTLEIQRTEQGDSAMYLCASSGPGWRGYGYTFGSGTRLTVV.

This chain joins TRBV7-2 and TRBJ2-5; 13 positions match TRBD2. Germline V gives CDR1 SGHTA, CDR2 FQGNSA. This CDR3 is 16 amino acids long. Trimming at V came to 6 bases and at J to 2 bases, leaving 6 bases not matched to a gene. The CDR3 spells CASSRRLAGGQETQYF. CDR3 DNA: TGTGCCAGCAGTCGCAGACTAGCGGGGGGTCAAGAGACCCAGTACTTC.

The V call is TRBV27, the J call TRBJ2-7, with D unresolved. V was pared by 2 bases and J by 0 bases, with 8 bases between. Per the germline V gene, CDR1 is MNHEY and CDR2 is SMNVEV (reference sequence). The CDR3 runs to 14 residues. CDR3 in amino acids: CASSLGAVSYEQYF. The CDR3 DNA sequence: TGTGCCAGCAGTTTAGGTGCAGTCTCCTACGAGCAGTACTTC.

CDR3 sequence reads: CASSQPGQYYGYTF. CDR3 nucleotide sequence: TGCGCCAGCAGCCAACCTGGACAATACTATGGCTACACCTTC. This chain connects TRBV4-1 to TRBJ1-2, with a tentative D call TRBD1 (5 bases). V was trimmed by 2 bases and J by 3 bases, leaving 10 bases between them. Germline lookup yields CDR1 MGHRA and CDR2 YSYEKL. CDR3 size: 14 residues.

The V and J genes are TRBV7-3 and TRBJ2-3; TRBD2 agrees at 7 bases. Germline lookup yields CDR1 SGHTA and CDR2 FQGTGA. Trimming at V came to 2 bases and at J to 5 bases, leaving 7 bases not matched to a gene. CDR3 length: 15 amino acids. The CDR3 DNA is TGTGCCAGCAGCTTAGGCCTAGCGGCCGGAGATACGCAGTATTTT. Translated, it gives CASSLGLAAGDTQYF.

The V gene is TRBV11-2, the J gene TRBJ1-6; no clear D gene. CDR1 and CDR2 from the germline V gene are SGHAT and FQNNGV. V lost 1 base, J lost 9 bases, and 10 bases lay in between. CDR3 length: 14 residues. In DNA form, the CDR3 reads TGTGCCAGCAGCTTAGTTACTTTTTTTTCACCCCTCCACTTT. Encoded protein: CASSLVTFFSPLHF.